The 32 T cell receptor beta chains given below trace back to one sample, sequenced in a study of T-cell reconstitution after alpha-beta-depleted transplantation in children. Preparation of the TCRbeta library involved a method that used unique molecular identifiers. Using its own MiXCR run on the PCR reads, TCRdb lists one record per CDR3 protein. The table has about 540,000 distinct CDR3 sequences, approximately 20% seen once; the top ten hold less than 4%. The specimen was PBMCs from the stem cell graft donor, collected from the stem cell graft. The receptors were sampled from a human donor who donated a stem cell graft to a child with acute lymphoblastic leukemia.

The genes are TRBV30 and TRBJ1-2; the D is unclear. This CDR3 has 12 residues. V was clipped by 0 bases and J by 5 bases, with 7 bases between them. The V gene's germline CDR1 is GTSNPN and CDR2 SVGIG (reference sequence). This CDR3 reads CAWSVSGYGYTF. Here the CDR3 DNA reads TGTGCCTGGAGTGTAAGCGGGTATGGCTACACCTTC. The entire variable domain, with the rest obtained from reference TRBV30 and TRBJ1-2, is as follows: SQTIHQWPATLVQPVGSPLSLECTVEGTSNPNLYWYRQAAGRGLQLLFYSVGIGQISSEVPQNLSASRPQDRQFILSSKKLLLSDSGFYLCAWSVSGYGYTFGSGTRLTVV.

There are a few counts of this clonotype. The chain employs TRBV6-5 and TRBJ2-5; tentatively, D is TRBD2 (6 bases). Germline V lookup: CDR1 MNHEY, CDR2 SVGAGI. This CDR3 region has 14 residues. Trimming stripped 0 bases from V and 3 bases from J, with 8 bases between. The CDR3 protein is CASSYSGGKETQYF. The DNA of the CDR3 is TGTGCCAGCAGTTACTCTGGGGGGAAAGAGACCCAGTACTTC.

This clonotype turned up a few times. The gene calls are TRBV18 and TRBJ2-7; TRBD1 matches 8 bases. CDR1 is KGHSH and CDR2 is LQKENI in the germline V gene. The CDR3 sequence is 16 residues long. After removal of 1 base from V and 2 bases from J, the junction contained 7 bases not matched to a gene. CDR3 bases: TGTGCCAGCTCACCACTAGACCTGGACAGGGCCTACGAGCAGTACTTC. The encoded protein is CASSPLDLDRAYEQYF.

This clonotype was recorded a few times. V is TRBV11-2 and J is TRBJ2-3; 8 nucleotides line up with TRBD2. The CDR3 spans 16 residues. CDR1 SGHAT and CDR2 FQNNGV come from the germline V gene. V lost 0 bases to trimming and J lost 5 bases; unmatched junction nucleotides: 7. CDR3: CASSLEAGTRGDTQYF. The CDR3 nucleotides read TGTGCCAGCAGCTTAGAGGCCGGGACTAGGGGAGATACGCAGTATTTT. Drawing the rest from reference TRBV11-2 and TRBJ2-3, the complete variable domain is EAGVAQSPRYKIIEKRQSVAFWCNPISGHATLYWYQQILGQGPKLLIQFQNNGVVDDSQLPKDRFSAERLKGVDSTLKIQPAKLEDSAVYLCASSLEAGTRGDTQYFGPGTRLTVL.

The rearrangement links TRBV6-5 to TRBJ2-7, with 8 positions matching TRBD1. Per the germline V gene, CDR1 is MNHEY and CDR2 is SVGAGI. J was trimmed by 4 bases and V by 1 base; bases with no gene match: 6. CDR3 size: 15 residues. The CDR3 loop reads CASSYFQGQGYEQYF. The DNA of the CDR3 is TGTGCCAGCAGTTACTTCCAAGGACAGGGTTACGAGCAGTACTTC.

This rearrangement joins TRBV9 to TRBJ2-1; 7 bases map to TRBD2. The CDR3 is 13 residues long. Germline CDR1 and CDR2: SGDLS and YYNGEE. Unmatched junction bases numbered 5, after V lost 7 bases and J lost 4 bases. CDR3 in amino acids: CASGAGLYNEQFF. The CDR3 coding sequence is TGTGCCAGCGGAGCGGGGCTGTACAATGAGCAGTTCTTC.

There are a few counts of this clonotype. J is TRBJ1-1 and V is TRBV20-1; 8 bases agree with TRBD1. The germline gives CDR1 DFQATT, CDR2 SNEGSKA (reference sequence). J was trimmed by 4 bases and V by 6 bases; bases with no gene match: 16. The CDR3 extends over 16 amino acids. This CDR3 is CSAIHLRGRFVTEAFF. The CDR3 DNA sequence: TGCAGTGCGATCCATCTCAGGGGGCGCTTCGTCACTGAAGCTTTCTTT.

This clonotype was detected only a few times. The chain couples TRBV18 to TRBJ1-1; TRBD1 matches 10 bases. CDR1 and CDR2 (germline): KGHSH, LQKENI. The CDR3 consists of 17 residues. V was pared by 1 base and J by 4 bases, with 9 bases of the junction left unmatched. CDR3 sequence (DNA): TGTGCCAGCTCACCACGGATTGACGGGACAGGGGCCACTGAAGCTTTCTTT. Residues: CASSPRIDGTGATEAFF.

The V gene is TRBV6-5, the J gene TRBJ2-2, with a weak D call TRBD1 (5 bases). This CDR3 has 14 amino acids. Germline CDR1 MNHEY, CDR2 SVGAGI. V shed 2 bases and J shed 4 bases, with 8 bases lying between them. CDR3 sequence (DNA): TGTGCCAGCAGTTACGGGGCCGTCACCGGGGAGCTGTTTTTT. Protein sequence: CASSYGAVTGELFF.

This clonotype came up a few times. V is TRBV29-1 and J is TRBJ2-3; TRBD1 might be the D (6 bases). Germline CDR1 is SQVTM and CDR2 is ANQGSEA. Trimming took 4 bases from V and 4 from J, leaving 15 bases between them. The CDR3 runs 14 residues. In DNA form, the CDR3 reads TGCAGCGTTGCTGGCGAAGAGGGGGCAGATACGCAGTATTTT. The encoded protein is CSVAGEEGADTQYF.

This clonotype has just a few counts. Here the CDR3 reads CASSLEVASYEQYF. The CDR3 DNA reads as TGCGCCAGCAGCTTGGAAGTAGCCTCCTACGAGCAGTACTTC. This chain joins TRBV5-1 and TRBJ2-7; no clear D. Germline CDR1 is SGHRS and CDR2 is YFSETQ. Trimming removed 0 bases from V and 0 bases from J, with 7 bases in between. The CDR3 has 14 residues.

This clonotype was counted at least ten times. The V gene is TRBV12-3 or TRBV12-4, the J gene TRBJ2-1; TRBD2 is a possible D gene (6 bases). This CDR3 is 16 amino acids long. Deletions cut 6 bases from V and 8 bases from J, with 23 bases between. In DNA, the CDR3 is TGTGCCAGCAGCCCCCCAGACGGGAGCTTGATCGATGAGCAGTTCTTC. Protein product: CASSPPDGSLIDEQFF.

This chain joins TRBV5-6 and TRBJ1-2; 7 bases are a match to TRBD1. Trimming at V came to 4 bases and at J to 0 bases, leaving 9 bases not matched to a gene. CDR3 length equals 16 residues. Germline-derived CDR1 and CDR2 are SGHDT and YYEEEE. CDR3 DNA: TGTGCCAGCAGCGGGGAAGGGGACAGCACTAACTATGGCTACACCTTC. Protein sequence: CASSGEGDSTNYGYTF.

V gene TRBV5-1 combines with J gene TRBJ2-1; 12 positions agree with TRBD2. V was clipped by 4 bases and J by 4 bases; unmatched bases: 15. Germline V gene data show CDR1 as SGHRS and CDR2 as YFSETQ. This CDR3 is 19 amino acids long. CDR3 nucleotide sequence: TGCGCCAGCAGCCCTTGGGGGCTAGCGGGAGGGCTTCTATACAATGAGCAGTTCTTC. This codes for CASSPWGLAGGLLYNEQFF.

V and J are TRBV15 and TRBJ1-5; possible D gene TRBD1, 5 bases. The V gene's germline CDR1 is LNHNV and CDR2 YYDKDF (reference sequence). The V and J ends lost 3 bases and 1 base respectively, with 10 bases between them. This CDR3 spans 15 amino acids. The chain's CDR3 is CATSRPRGSNQPQHF. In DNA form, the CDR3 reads TGTGCCACCAGCAGGCCCCGGGGGAGCAATCAGCCCCAGCATTTT.

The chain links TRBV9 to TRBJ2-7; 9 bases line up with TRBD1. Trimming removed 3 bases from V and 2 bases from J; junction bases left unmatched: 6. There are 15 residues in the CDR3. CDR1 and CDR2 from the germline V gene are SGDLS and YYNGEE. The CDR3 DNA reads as TGTGCCAGCAGCGCTGGGGGACAGGGAACCTACGAGCAGTACTTC. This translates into CASSAGGQGTYEQYF.

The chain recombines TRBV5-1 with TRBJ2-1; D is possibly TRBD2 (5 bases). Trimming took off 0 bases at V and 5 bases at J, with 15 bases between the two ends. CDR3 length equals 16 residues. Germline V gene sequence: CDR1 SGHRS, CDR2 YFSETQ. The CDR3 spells CASSLGRLSGNNEQFF. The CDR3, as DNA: TGCGCCAGCAGCTTGGGAAGGCTCAGCGGTAACAATGAGCAGTTCTTC.

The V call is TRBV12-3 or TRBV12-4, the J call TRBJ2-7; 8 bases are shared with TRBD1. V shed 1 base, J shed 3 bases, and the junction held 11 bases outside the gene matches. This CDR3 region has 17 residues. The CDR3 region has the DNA TGTGCCAGCAGTTTAGGGAGGACAGGGTTTAGTTTCTACGAGCAGTACTTC. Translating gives CASSLGRTGFSFYEQYF.

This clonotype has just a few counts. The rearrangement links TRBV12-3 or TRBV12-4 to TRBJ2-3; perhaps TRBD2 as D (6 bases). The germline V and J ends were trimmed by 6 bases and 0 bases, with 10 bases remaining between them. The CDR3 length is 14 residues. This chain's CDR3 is CASRPGVSTDTQYF. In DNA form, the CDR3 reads TGTGCCAGCAGGCCGGGGGTCAGCACAGATACGCAGTATTTT.

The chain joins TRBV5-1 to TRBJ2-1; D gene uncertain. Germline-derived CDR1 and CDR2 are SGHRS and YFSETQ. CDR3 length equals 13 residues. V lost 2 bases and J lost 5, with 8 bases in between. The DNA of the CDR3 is TGCGCCAGCAGCTTTTGGACCGACAATGAGCAGTTCTTC. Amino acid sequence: CASSFWTDNEQFF.

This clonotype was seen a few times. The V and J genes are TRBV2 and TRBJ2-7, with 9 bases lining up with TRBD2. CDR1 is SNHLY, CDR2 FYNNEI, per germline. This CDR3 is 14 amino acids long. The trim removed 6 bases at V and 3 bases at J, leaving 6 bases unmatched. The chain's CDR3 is CASRETSGYYEQYF. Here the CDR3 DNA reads TGTGCCAGCAGGGAAACTAGCGGGTACTACGAGCAGTACTTC.

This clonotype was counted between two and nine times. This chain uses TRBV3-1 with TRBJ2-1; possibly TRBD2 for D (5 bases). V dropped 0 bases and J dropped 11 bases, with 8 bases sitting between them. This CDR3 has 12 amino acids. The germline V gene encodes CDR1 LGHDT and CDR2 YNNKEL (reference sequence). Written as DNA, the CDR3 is TGTGCCAGCAGCCAAGACGGACTTAAGCAGTTCTTC. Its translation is CASSQDGLKQFF.

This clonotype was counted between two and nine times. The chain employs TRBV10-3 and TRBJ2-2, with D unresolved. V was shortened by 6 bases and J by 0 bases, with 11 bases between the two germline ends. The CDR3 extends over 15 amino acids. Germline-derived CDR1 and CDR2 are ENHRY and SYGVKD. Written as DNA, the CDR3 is TGTGCCATCAGAAGCTACTACTCGAACACCGGGGAGCTGTTTTTT. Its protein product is CAIRSYYSNTGELFF.

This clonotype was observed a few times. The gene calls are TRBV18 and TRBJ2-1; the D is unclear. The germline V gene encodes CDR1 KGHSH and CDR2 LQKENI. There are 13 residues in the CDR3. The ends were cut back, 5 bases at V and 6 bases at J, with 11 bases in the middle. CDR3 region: CASSRTESNEQFF. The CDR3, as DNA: TGTGCCAGCTCAAGAACCGAAAGCAATGAGCAGTTCTTC. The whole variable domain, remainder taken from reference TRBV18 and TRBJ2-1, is NAGVMQNPRHLVRRRGQEARLRCSPMKGHSHVYWYRQLPEEGLKFMVYLQKENIIDESGMPKERFSAEFPKEGPSILRIQQVVRGDSAAYFCASSRTESNEQFFGPGTRLTVL.

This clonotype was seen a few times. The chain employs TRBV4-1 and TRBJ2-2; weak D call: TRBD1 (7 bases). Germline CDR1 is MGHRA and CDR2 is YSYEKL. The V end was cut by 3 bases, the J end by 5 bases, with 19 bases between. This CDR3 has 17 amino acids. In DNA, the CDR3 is TGCGCCAGCAGCCAGAAAGCGGAGGGGGCCGGTACCGGGGAGCTGTTTTTT. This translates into CASSQKAEGAGTGELFF.

The CDR3 DNA follows: TGTGCCAGCTCAATTAGCGGGAGCGATATCTACGAGCAGTACTTC. It encodes CASSISGSDIYEQYF. The V and J genes are TRBV18 and TRBJ2-7; 9 nucleotides match TRBD2. V lost 5 bases, J lost 3 bases, and 8 bases stayed unmatched. The CDR3 spans 15 residues. Germline CDR1 is KGHSH and CDR2 is LQKENI.

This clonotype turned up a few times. The CDR3 DNA sequence: TGTGCCAGCAGTCCTGGAGTTAATTACGAGCAGTACTTC. It yields the protein CASSPGVNYEQYF. V usage is TRBV7-9 and J usage is TRBJ2-7; D is unclear. There are 13 residues in the CDR3. Germline-derived CDR1 and CDR2 are SEHNR and FQNEAQ (reference sequence). V lost 6 bases to trimming and J lost 4 bases, with 13 bases between them.

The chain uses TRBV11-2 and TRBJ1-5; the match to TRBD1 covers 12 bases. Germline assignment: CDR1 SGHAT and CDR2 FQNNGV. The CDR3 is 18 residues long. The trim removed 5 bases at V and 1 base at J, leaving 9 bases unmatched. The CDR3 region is CASSHRDRGLLSNQPQHF. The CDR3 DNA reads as TGTGCCAGCAGCCACCGGGACAGGGGGCTTCTCAGCAATCAGCCCCAGCATTTT. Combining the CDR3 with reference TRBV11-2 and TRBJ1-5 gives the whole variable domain EAGVAQSPRYKIIEKRQSVAFWCNPISGHATLYWYQQILGQGPKLLIQFQNNGVVDDSQLPKDRFSAERLKGVDSTLKIQPAKLEDSAVYLCASSHRDRGLLSNQPQHFGDGTRLSIL.

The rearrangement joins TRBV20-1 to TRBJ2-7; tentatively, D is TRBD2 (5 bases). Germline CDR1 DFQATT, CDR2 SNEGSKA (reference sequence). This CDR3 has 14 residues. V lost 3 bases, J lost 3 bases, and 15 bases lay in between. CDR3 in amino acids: CSASVVDFHYEQYF. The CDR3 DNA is TGCAGTGCTAGTGTGGTGGACTTCCACTACGAGCAGTACTTC.

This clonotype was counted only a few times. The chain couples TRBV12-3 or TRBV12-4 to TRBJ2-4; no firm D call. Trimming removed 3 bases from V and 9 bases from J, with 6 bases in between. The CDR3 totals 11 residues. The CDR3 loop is CASSFNGIQYF. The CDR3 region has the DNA TGTGCCAGCAGTTTCAATGGCATTCAGTACTTC.

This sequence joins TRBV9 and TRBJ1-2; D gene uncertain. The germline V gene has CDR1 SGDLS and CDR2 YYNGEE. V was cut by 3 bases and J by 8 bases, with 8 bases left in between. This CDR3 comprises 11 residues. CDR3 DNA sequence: TGTGCCAGCAGCGATATGGAAGGCTACACCTTC. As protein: CASSDMEGYTF.

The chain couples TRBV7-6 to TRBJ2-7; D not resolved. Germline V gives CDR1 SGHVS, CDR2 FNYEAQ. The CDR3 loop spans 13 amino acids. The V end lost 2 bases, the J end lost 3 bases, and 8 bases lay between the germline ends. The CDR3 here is CASSLNDVYEQYF. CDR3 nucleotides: TGTGCCAGCAGCTTAAACGATGTCTACGAGCAGTACTTC.